Below are 29 T cell receptor beta chains sequenced from a single sample in a study of blood T cell repertoires in COVID-19. The assay was immunoSEQ multiplex PCR, and TCRdb's table has in-frame clones only and misses some. The sample yields 300,000 to 350,000 clones, roughly 90% seen once. What was sequenced was PBMCs or T cells enriched from blood (not recorded which). The receptors come from a woman younger than 30 who had recovered from COVID-19.

The DNA for the CDR3 is TGTGCCAGCAGCGTTTGGACAGGGGGCTCTGGGGCCAACGTCCTGACTTTC. The encoded protein is CASSVWTGGSGANVLTF. This chain connects TRBV9 to TRBJ2-6; 10 bases are shared with TRBD1. Trimming removed 2 bases from V and 0 bases from J; junction bases left unmatched: 2. The germline V gene has CDR1 SGDLS and CDR2 YYNGEE. This CDR3 is 17 amino acids long.

This chain uses TRBV27 with TRBJ1-1; D perhaps matches TRBD1 (6 bases). Per the germline V gene, CDR1 is MNHEY and CDR2 is SMNVEV (reference sequence). Trimming shortened V by 4 bases and J by 5 bases, and 20 bases separated the two germline ends. The CDR3 covers 16 residues. DNA for the CDR3: TGTGCCAGCAGTTCCCTCTCGACAGGACCGCGGACTGAAGCTTTCTTT. Amino acids: CASSSLSTGPRTEAFF.

This clone was picked up one time. The chain uses TRBV12-3 or TRBV12-4 and TRBJ2-5; D is perhaps TRBD2 (5 bases). V was clipped by 7 bases and J by 4 bases, with 13 bases between them. The CDR3 covers 13 residues. CDR3 amino acids: CASTLWAGETQYF. CDR3 nucleotide sequence: TGTGCCAGCACCCTGTGGGCGGGAGAGACCCAGTACTTC.

V gene TRBV6-1 combines with J gene TRBJ2-7, with 9 bases identical to TRBD1. The CDR3 is made up of 16 amino acids. Germline loops: CDR1 MNHNS, CDR2 SASEGT. With 4 bases clipped from V and 4 bases from J, the junction kept 11 bases outside the gene matches. CDR3 sequence reads: CASSGHLGQGGYEQYF. In DNA, the CDR3 is TGTGCCAGCAGTGGCCACCTGGGACAGGGCGGGTACGAGCAGTACTTC.

This clone was seen just once. The V call is TRBV7-3, the J call TRBJ1-2; no clear D gene. CDR3 size: 13 residues. V gave up 0 bases and J gave up 4 bases, with 6 bases separating them. CDR1 SGHTA and CDR2 FQGTGA come from the germline V gene. CDR3 sequence reads: CASSLTPVYGYTF. In DNA, the CDR3 is TGTGCCAGCAGCTTAACGCCAGTCTATGGCTACACCTTC.

The chain uses TRBV30 and TRBJ1-4; a weak D match, TRBD1 (6 bases). V shed 1 base and J shed 8 bases, with 11 bases lying between them. This CDR3 region has 13 residues. CDR1 and CDR2 (germline): GTSNPN, SVGIG (reference sequence). The CDR3 region has the DNA TGTGCCTGGAGTGAGACAGGTAGAGAAAAACTGTTTTTT. Residues: CAWSETGREKLFF.

The rearrangement uses TRBV7-2 and TRBJ1-3; D call uncertain. This CDR3 is 14 amino acids long. Trimming pared 2 bases from V and 0 bases from J, leaving 5 bases between. Germline values: CDR1 SGHTA, CDR2 FQGNSA. This chain's CDR3 is CASSLKSSGNTIYF. The CDR3 DNA is TGTGCCAGCAGCTTAAAGAGCTCTGGAAACACCATATATTTT.

The chain uses TRBV7-8 and TRBJ2-7; weak D call: TRBD1 (5 bases). The germline V gene encodes CDR1 SGHVS and CDR2 FQNEAQ. Trimming took 5 bases from V and 5 from J, leaving 16 bases between them. This CDR3 has 14 amino acids. This CDR3 reads CASSTEPGSNEQYF. Here the CDR3 DNA reads TGTGCCAGCAGCACGGAGCCAGGGTCGAACGAGCAGTACTTC.

CDR3 nucleotide sequence: TGTGCCAGCAGCCCAGACAGGGTTCGAAGCTATAATTCACCCCTCCACTTT. It codes for CASSPDRVRSYNSPLHF. The chain carries TRBV7-9 and TRBJ1-6; TRBD1 agrees at 7 bases. The V and J ends lost 5 bases and 3 bases, in that order; junction bases with no gene match: 10. Germline loops: CDR1 SEHNR, CDR2 FQNEAQ (reference sequence). The CDR3 has 17 residues.

The chain carries TRBV28 and TRBJ2-7; 7 positions agree with TRBD2. J lost 7 bases, V lost 10 bases, and 16 bases had no gene match. Germline V gene sequence: CDR1 MDHEN, CDR2 SYDVKM. The length of the CDR3 is 14 residues. Written as DNA, the CDR3 is TGTGCCACCCTACGTCCTGGGGAAGCGGGGGAGCAGTACTTC. It yields the protein CATLRPGEAGEQYF.

The CDR3 DNA sequence: TGTGCCAGCAGTCGGGACACCGGGGAGCTGTTTTTT. Its translation: CASSRDTGELFF. V and J are TRBV12-3 or TRBV12-4 and TRBJ2-2; no clear D. The CDR3 has 12 amino acids. V dropped 5 bases and J dropped 3 bases, with 4 bases sitting between them.

This rearrangement joins TRBV5-1 to TRBJ2-7; the match to TRBD2 covers 8 bases. This CDR3 region has 15 residues. Germline loops: CDR1 SGHRS, CDR2 YFSETQ. The J segment lost 3 bases and the V segment lost 5 bases, leaving 10 bases of the junction unmatched. CDR3 DNA: TGCGCCAGCAGTTTCTTAGCGGGGTATAACTACGAGCAGTACTTC. Protein sequence: CASSFLAGYNYEQYF.

This clone has only a few counts. This chain links TRBV30 with TRBJ1-1, with TRBD1 identical over 10 bases. V lost 0 bases, J lost 3 bases, and 4 bases stayed unmatched. The CDR3 extends over 15 amino acids. Germline V CDR1 and CDR2: GTSNPN, SVGIG (reference sequence). This CDR3 reads CAWSVSGTGDTEAFF. In DNA form, the CDR3 reads TGTGCCTGGAGTGTATCGGGGACAGGGGACACTGAAGCTTTCTTT.

The chain combines TRBV5-4 with TRBJ2-2; 12 bases map to TRBD1. J gave up 6 bases and V 4 bases, and 4 bases lay outside the gene matches. The CDR3 extends over 15 amino acids. CDR1 is SGHNT, CDR2 YYREEE, per germline (reference sequence). The CDR3 nucleotides are TGTGCCAGCAGCCGGGACAGGGGGCAGTCCGGGGAGCTGTTTTTT. Translation gives CASSRDRGQSGELFF. Based on the CDR3 plus reference TRBV5-4 and TRBJ2-2, the full variable domain is ETGVTQSPTHLIKTRGQQVTLRCSSQSGHNTVSWYQQALGQGPQFIFQYYREEENGRGNFPPRFSGLQFPNYSSELNVNALELDDSALYLCASSRDRGQSGELFFGEGSRLTVL.

The V gene is TRBV28, the J gene TRBJ1-2; 7 bases are a match to TRBD1. CDR1 is MDHEN and CDR2 is SYDVKM in the germline V gene. The CDR3 length is 14 residues. V lost 2 bases and J lost 8; bases outside the gene matches: 8. The CDR3 nucleotides are TGTGCCAGCAGTTTAAGGGGGCGTCTGGGGGGCTACACCTTC. Amino acid sequence: CASSLRGRLGGYTF.

This clone was seen only once. The chain is built from TRBV19 and TRBJ1-3; 8 bases map to TRBD1. The CDR3 consists of 19 residues. V was pared by 9 bases and J by 0 bases, with 19 bases of the junction left unmatched. Germline V CDR1 and CDR2: LNHDA, SQIVND (reference sequence). Here the CDR3 reads CASLPLDRALASSGNTIYF. The CDR3 nucleotides read TGTGCCAGCTTACCTCTGGACAGGGCGTTGGCAAGCTCTGGAAACACCATATATTTT. The full variable domain, its missing parts supplied by reference TRBV19 and TRBJ1-3, is DGGITQSPKYLFRKEGQNVTLSCEQNLNHDAMYWYRQDPGQGLRLIYYSQIVNDFQKGDIAEGYSVSREKKESFPLTVTSAQKNPTAFYLCASLPLDRALASSGNTIYFGEGSWLTVV.

This sequence joins TRBV20-1 and TRBJ2-1; 9 nucleotides align to TRBD2. V was clipped by 3 bases and J by 5 bases; unmatched bases: 8. CDR3 length equals 15 residues. CDR1 and CDR2 (germline): DFQATT, SNEGSKA (reference sequence). The CDR3 nucleotides are TGCAGTGCTAGTTCGGCGGGAGGGCCCGACAATGAGCAGTTCTTC. As protein: CSASSAGGPDNEQFF.

J is TRBJ1-1 and V is TRBV11-2; 9 nucleotides line up with TRBD1. The CDR3 is 17 amino acids. CDR1 SGHAT and CDR2 FQNNGV come from the germline V gene. The junction had 12 bases not matched to a gene; V was cut back by 2 bases and J by 5 bases. The DNA of the CDR3 is TGTGCCAGCAGCTTAACCGGGACAGGGCTTTTGTTAACTGAAGCTTTCTTT. It codes for CASSLTGTGLLLTEAFF.

The rearrangement uses TRBV6-2 or TRBV6-3 and TRBJ1-5; 7 positions match TRBD1. CDR1 and CDR2 (germline): MNHEY, SVGEGT. CDR3 length equals 15 residues. The ends lost 6 bases at V and 4 bases at J; junction bases unmatched: 9. Here the CDR3 DNA reads TGTGCCAGCAGCGGAAACAGACAGGGTAATCAGCCCCAGCATTTT. This codes for CASSGNRQGNQPQHF.

This chain connects TRBV27 to TRBJ2-7; the match to TRBD1 covers 7 bases. The CDR3 is made up of 14 amino acids. With 4 bases clipped from V and 2 bases from J, the junction kept 5 bases outside the gene matches. Germline CDR1 MNHEY, CDR2 SMNVEV (reference sequence). The chain's CDR3 is CASSSTGATYEQYF. CDR3 coding DNA: TGTGCCAGCAGTTCTACAGGGGCGACCTACGAGCAGTACTTC.

This chain links TRBV7-9 with TRBJ1-1; 7 bases fit TRBD1. V was clipped by 2 bases and J by 3 bases; unmatched bases: 6. Germline V gives CDR1 SEHNR, CDR2 FQNEAQ (reference sequence). This CDR3 spans 15 amino acids. The CDR3 sequence: CASSLFQGVDTEAFF. As DNA, the CDR3 is TGTGCCAGCAGCTTATTTCAGGGGGTCGACACTGAAGCTTTCTTT.

V and J are TRBV28 and TRBJ1-2; possibly TRBD1 for D (6 bases). The CDR3 has 15 amino acids. Trimming removed 1 base from V and 4 bases from J, with 13 bases in between. Germline-derived CDR1 and CDR2 are MDHEN and SYDVKM. The CDR3: CASSLFNRQAYGYTF. In DNA, the CDR3 is TGTGCCAGCAGTTTATTCAACCGACAGGCCTATGGCTACACCTTC.

This clone appeared a few times. V is TRBV19 and J is TRBJ2-7, with 9 bases matching TRBD1. Trimming took 3 bases from V and 2 from J; bases not matched to a gene: 8. This CDR3 comprises 16 residues. Germline V gene data show CDR1 as LNHDA and CDR2 as SQIVND (reference sequence). Here the CDR3 DNA reads TGTGCCAGTAGTATCTTCGGGGGACAGGGCCCCTACGAGCAGTACTTC. This sequence encodes CASSIFGGQGPYEQYF.

The chain recombines TRBV5-1 with TRBJ2-3; TRBD2 matches at 8 bases. This CDR3 is built from 14 residues. The V gene's germline CDR1 is SGHRS and CDR2 YFSETQ. V lost 7 bases, J lost 2 bases, and 6 bases stayed unmatched. The CDR3 sequence: CASGSGRATDTQYF. The CDR3, as DNA: TGCGCCAGCGGATCCGGGAGGGCCACAGATACGCAGTATTTT. Combining the CDR3 with reference TRBV5-1 and TRBJ2-3 gives the whole variable domain KAGVTQTPRYLIKTRGQQVTLSCSPISGHRSVSWYQQTPGQGLQFLFEYFSETQRNKGNFPGRFSGRQFSNSRSEMNVSTLELGDSALYLCASGSGRATDTQYFGPGTRLTVL.

The chain couples TRBV10-1 to TRBJ2-7, with 8 nucleotides matching TRBD2. The length of the CDR3 is 16 residues. The ends lost 2 bases at V and 0 bases at J; junction bases unmatched: 6. Germline V gene lookup returns CDR1 WNHNN and CDR2 SYGVQD (reference sequence). CDR3 amino acids: CASSEVSSGDSYEQYF. The CDR3 nucleotides are TGCGCCAGCAGTGAGGTGAGTAGCGGGGACTCCTACGAGCAGTACTTC.

This sequence joins TRBV4-2 and TRBJ2-7, with 7 bases aligning to TRBD1. The CDR3 sequence is 13 residues long. Unmatched junction bases numbered 4, after V lost 4 bases and J lost 4 bases. Germline CDR1 is LGHNA and CDR2 is YNFKEQ. The CDR3 DNA sequence: TGTGCCAGCAGCCTACGACAGGGATACGAGCAGTACTTC. Encoded protein: CASSLRQGYEQYF.

The rearrangement links TRBV5-1 to TRBJ2-7, with 8 bases lining up with TRBD2. Trimming removed 2 bases from V and 0 bases from J; junction bases left unmatched: 7. The CDR3 runs 16 residues. From germline, CDR1 is SGHRS and CDR2 YFSETQ. CDR3 residues: CASSLTSGGHSYEQYF. For the CDR3, the DNA is TGCGCCAGCAGCTTAACTAGCGGAGGGCACTCCTACGAGCAGTACTTC.

This chain links TRBV3-1 (or the pseudogene TRBV3-2) with TRBJ1-2; a weak D match, TRBD1 (5 bases). The CDR3 has 13 amino acids. Germline V CDR1 and CDR2: LGHDT, YNNKEL (reference sequence). V shed 5 bases and J shed 0 bases, with 7 bases lying between them. For the CDR3, the DNA is TGTGCCAGCAGCTTCAGGGCTAACTATGGCTACACCTTC. Translating gives CASSFRANYGYTF.

This chain connects TRBV5-6 to TRBJ1-5, with D possibly matching TRBD1 (6 bases). The V and J ends lost 4 bases and 5 bases respectively, with 13 bases between them. The CDR3 length is 14 residues. From germline, CDR1 is SGHDT and CDR2 YYEEEE. The CDR3 here is CASSAADSYQPQHF. CDR3 nucleotide sequence: TGTGCCAGCAGCGCGGCGGACAGTTATCAGCCCCAGCATTTT.